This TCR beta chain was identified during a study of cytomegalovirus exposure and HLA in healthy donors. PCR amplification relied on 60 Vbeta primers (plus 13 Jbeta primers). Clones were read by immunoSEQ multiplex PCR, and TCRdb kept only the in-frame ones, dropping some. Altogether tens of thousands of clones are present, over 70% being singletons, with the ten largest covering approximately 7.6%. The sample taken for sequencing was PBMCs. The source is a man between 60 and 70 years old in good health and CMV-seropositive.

The CDR3 bases are TGTGCCAGCAGCTTAGGCCGAGGGAGGGGAGGCTATGGCTACACCTTC. Translation gives CASSLGRGRGGYGYTF. This sequence joins TRBV13 and TRBJ1-2; D may be TRBD1 (5 bases). Trimming took 0 bases from V and 4 from J, leaving 15 bases between them. Germline CDR1 PRHDT, CDR2 FYEKMQ (reference sequence). This CDR3 contains 16 residues.